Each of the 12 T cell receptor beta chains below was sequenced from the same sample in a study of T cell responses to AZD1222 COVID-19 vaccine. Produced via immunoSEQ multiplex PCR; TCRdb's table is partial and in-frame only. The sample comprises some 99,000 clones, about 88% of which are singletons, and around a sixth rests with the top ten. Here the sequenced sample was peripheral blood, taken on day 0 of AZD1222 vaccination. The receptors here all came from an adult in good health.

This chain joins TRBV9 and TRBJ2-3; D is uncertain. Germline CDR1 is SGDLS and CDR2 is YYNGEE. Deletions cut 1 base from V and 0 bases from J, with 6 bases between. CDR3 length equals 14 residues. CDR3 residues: CASSVTSSTDTQYF. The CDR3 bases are TGTGCCAGCAGCGTAACCTCTAGCACAGATACGCAGTATTTT.

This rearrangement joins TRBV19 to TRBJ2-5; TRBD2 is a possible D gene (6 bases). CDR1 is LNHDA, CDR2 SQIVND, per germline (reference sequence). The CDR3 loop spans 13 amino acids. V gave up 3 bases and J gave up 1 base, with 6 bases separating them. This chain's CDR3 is CASSMGGQETQYF. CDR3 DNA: TGTGCCAGTAGTATGGGAGGCCAAGAGACCCAGTACTTC.

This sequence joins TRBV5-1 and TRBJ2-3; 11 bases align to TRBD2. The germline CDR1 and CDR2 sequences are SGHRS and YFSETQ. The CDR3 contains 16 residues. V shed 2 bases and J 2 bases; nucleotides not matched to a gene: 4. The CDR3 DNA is TGCGCCAGCAGCTTTACTAGCGGGGGAGTCACAGATACGCAGTATTTT. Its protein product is CASSFTSGGVTDTQYF.

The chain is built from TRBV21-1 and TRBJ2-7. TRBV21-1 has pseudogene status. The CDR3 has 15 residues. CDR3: CASSKGGGGVLPPYV. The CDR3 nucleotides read TGTGCCAGCAGCAAAGGAGGAGGGGGAGTCCTTCCGCCGTACGTC.

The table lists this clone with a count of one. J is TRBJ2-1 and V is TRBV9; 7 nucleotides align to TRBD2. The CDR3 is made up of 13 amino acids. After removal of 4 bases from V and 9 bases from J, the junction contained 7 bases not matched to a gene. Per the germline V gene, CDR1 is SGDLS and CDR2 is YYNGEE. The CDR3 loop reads CASSSGLDVEQFF. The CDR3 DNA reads TGTGCCAGCAGCTCCGGACTAGATGTTGAGCAGTTCTTC.

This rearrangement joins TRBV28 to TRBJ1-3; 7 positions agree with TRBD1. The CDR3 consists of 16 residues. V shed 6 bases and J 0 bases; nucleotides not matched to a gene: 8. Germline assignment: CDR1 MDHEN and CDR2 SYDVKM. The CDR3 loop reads CASSPEQGNSGNTIYF. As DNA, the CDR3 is TGTGCCAGCAGCCCAGAACAGGGGAACTCTGGAAACACCATATATTTT.

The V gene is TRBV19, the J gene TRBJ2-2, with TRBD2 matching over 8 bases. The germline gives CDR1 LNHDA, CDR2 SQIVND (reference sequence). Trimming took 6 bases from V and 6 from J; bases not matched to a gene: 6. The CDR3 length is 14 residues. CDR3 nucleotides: TGTGCCAGTAGCTCCGCGGGGGGCGCCGGGGAGCTGTTTTTT. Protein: CASSSAGGAGELFF. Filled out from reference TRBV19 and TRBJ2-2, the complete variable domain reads DGGITQSPKYLFRKEGQNVTLSCEQNLNHDAMYWYRQDPGQGLRLIYYSQIVNDFQKGDIAEGYSVSREKKESFPLTVTSAQKNPTAFYLCASSSAGGAGELFFGEGSRLTVL.

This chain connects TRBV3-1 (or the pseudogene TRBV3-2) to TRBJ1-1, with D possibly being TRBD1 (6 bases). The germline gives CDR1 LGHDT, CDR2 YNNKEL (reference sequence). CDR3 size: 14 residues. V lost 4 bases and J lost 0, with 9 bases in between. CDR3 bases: TGTGCCAGCAGCCTCGGACAGATGAACACTGAAGCTTTCTTT. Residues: CASSLGQMNTEAFF.

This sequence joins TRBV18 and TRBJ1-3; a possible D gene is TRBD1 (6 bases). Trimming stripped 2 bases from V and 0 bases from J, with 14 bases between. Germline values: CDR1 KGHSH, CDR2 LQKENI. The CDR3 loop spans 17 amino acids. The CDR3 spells CASSPKSGQYSGNTIYF. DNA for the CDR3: TGTGCCAGCTCACCAAAGTCCGGACAGTACTCTGGAAACACCATATATTTT.

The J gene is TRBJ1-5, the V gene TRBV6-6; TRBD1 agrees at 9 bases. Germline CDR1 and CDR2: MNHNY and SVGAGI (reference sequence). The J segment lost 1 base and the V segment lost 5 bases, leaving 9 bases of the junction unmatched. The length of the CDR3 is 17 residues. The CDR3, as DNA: TGTGCCAGCAGTCAAATTCCCGGGACAGGGAGCAATCAGCCCCAGCATTTT. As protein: CASSQIPGTGSNQPQHF.

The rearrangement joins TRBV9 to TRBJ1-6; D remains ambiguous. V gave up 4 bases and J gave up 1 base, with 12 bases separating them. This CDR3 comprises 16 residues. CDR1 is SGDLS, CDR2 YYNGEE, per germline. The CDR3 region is CASSPHLLSYNSPLHF. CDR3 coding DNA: TGTGCCAGCAGCCCCCACCTGCTGTCCTATAATTCACCCCTCCACTTT.

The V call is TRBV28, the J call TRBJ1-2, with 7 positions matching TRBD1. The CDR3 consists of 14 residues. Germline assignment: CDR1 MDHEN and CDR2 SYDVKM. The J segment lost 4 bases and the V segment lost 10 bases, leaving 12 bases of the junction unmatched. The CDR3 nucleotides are TGTGCCACTTTCTCGGCGGGACAGATCTATGGCTACACCTTC. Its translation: CATFSAGQIYGYTF.